The T cell receptor (beta chain) described here comes from a study of blood T cell repertoires in COVID-19. Whole-study context: Samples of COVID-19 (acute and convalescent) were obtained from the United States, Italy and Spain. From T cells, B-cell-depleted T cells, or PBMCs came the material, which was cDNA or gDNA.

How the authors handled the data: How many nucleated cells were present was estimated from reference gene primer amplification. Profiled with immunoSEQ multiplex PCR; TCRdb holds only in-frame clones, not every one. That table is the source of V, J and clone size, and D and trimming were worked out from the DNA. The table lists 150,000 to 200,000 clones, about 93% of them singletons, with roughly 4.8% in the top ten. This CDR3 region has 11 residues. V lost 2 bases, J lost 6 bases, and 5 bases lay in between. The clonotype comes from a woman aged 50 to 65 with acute or convalescent COVID-19. Sequenced: peripheral blood. V gene TRBV12-3 or TRBV12-4 combines with J gene TRBJ2-7; D uncertain. The CDR3 protein is CASSLNLEQYF. The CDR3 DNA follows: TGTGCCAGCAGTTTAAATCTCGAGCAGTACTTC.